These 15 T cell receptor beta chains were sequenced from one sample in a study of low-dose radiotherapy and immunotherapy resistance in tumors. Covering alpha and beta chains, TRAV- and TRBV-specific primers were used for the first-strand cDNA. Amplification, which lasted roughly 22 PCR cycles, used a constant-region primer and V-primer adapter to amplify TCRs. TCRdb reprocessed the reads with MiXCR, giving one entry per CDR3 protein. Among tens of thousands of distinct CDR3 sequences listed, 20% to 25% were seen once. This sample's time point: after trial treatment. Treatment indicated: LDRT plus nivolumab, ipilimumab, low-dose cyclophosphamide and aspirin (RACIN trial). The starting material was PBMCs, obtained after low-dose radiotherapy plus immunotherapy. All receptors derive from a female donor with ovarian cancer.

The table lists this clonotype with many counts. Here the CDR3 reads CASSLARGSYEQYF. Here the CDR3 DNA reads TGTGCCAGCAGTTTAGCACGGGGTAGCTACGAGCAGTACTTC. This chain joins TRBV12-3 or TRBV12-4 and TRBJ2-7; D may be TRBD2 (5 bases). This CDR3 is 14 amino acids long. Between the trimmed V and J ends, which lost 0 bases and 3 bases, there was a span of 9 bases.

This clonotype was seen only a few times. The CDR3 loop reads CASSEIRGGNEQFF. As DNA, the CDR3 is TGTGCCAGCAGTGAAATCAGGGGCGGCAATGAGCAGTTCTTC. The J gene is TRBJ2-1, the V gene TRBV2, with D perhaps matching TRBD1 (6 bases). The CDR3 runs 14 residues. Germline-derived CDR1 and CDR2 are SNHLY and FYNNEI. V lost 2 bases and J lost 6, with 11 bases in between.

This clonotype showed up many times. Germline is not matched at one junction end, which may reflect a read error. The V call is TRBV5-6, the J call TRBJ2-4; D not certain. The length of the CDR3 is 12 residues. Germline loops: CDR1 SGHDT, CDR2 YYEEEE. CDR3 in DNA: TGTGCCAGCAGCTTGGCCAAGAACATTCAGTACTTC. Translated, it gives CASSLAKNIQYF.

By sample share, this clonotype is medium-sized. The chain employs TRBV28 and TRBJ2-5; possibly TRBD2 for D (5 bases). Trimming took off 6 bases at V and 2 bases at J, with 10 bases between the two ends. The CDR3 loop spans 13 amino acids. The germline CDR1 and CDR2 sequences are MDHEN and SYDVKM. CDR3 nucleotides: TGTGCCAGCAGACCTCGGGGACAAGAGACCCAGTACTTC. This translates into CASRPRGQETQYF.

This clonotype has at least ten counts. The chain uses TRBV7-2 and TRBJ1-4; no clear D. The CDR3 is 14 residues long. Germline assignment: CDR1 SGHTA and CDR2 FQGNSA. Trimming cost V 0 bases and J 8 bases, with 10 bases left between them. CDR3 nucleotide sequence: TGTGCCAGCAGCTTAGCGGTGGGCCAGGAAAAACTGTTTTTT. This codes for CASSLAVGQEKLFF.

This clonotype was counted at least ten times. This chain uses TRBV20-1 with TRBJ2-1, with 12 nucleotides matching TRBD2. Unmatched junction bases numbered 3, after V lost 5 bases and J lost 4 bases. Per germline, CDR1 DFQATT and CDR2 SNEGSKA (reference sequence). The CDR3 totals 14 residues. The CDR3 bases are TGCAGTGCTGGTGGACTAGCGGGGTACAATGAGCAGTTCTTC. The encoded protein is CSAGGLAGYNEQFF.

This chain joins TRBV24-1 and TRBJ2-1; 14 bases agree with TRBD2. This CDR3 spans 17 amino acids. CDR1 and CDR2 from the germline V gene are KGHDR and SFDVKD. V trimming: 3 bases; J trimming: 8 bases; junction bases outside the gene matches: 8. CDR3 loop: CATSDQTSGRAVDEQFF. In nucleotides, the CDR3 is TGTGCCACCAGTGATCAGACTAGCGGGAGGGCCGTAGATGAGCAGTTCTTC.

This clonotype occurred many times. V gene TRBV4-3 combines with J gene TRBJ1-1, with TRBD1 matching over 9 bases. The CDR3 is 15 amino acids. Germline CDR1 is LGHNA and CDR2 is YSLEER. J was trimmed by 1 base and V by 1 base; bases with no gene match: 1. This CDR3 reads CASSQGGQGNTEAFF. In DNA, the CDR3 is TGCGCCAGCAGCCAAGGGGGACAGGGGAACACTGAAGCTTTCTTT.

Note on this clonotype: With only one base between it and a far larger clone, this is likely a read error. The chain employs TRBV28 and TRBJ2-1; 12 bases align to TRBD1. V lost 4 bases to trimming and J lost 10 bases; unmatched junction nucleotides: 5. Germline V gives CDR1 MDHEN, CDR2 SYDVKM. There are 14 residues in the CDR3. Here the CDR3 reads CASSSGQGAVEQFF. CDR3 DNA: TGTGCCAGCAGTTCGGGACAGGGGGCTGTCGAGCAGTTCTTC.

In its sample, this clonotype was seen many times. V gene TRBV7-2 combines with J gene TRBJ2-3, with D possibly being TRBD2 (6 bases). The V end was cut by 5 bases, the J end by 5 bases, with 14 bases between. In germline, CDR1 is SGHTA, CDR2 FQGNSA. This CDR3 contains 14 residues. CDR3 region: CASSPQTTRDTQYF. CDR3 nucleotide sequence: TGTGCCAGCAGCCCCCAAACGACTAGAGATACGCAGTATTTT.

At least ten counts were recorded for this clonotype. The gene calls are TRBV5-5 and TRBJ1-5; TRBD1 matches at 8 bases. The germline CDR1 and CDR2 sequences are SGHKS and YYEKEE (reference sequence). CDR3 length: 14 amino acids. The J segment lost 5 bases and the V segment lost 4 bases, leaving 5 bases of the junction unmatched. The CDR3 loop is CASSRTGNDQPQHF. The CDR3, as DNA: TGTGCCAGCAGCCGGACAGGGAACGATCAGCCCCAGCATTTT.

This clonotype occurred many times. The chain carries TRBV19 and TRBJ1-2; D gene uncertain. Deletions cut 5 bases from V and 6 bases from J, with 10 bases between. The germline V gene encodes CDR1 LNHDA and CDR2 SQIVND (reference sequence). The CDR3 is 12 amino acids. The CDR3: CASSVGRNGYTF. CDR3 DNA sequence: TGTGCCAGTAGTGTCGGGAGGAATGGCTACACCTTC.

This clonotype has a count of ten or more. The chain combines TRBV28 with TRBJ2-3; D call uncertain. This CDR3 is 13 amino acids long. V lost 6 bases and J lost 1, with 8 bases in between. Germline V gene lookup returns CDR1 MDHEN and CDR2 SYDVKM. CDR3 nucleotide sequence: TGTGCCAGCAGCCCCTTTGGCACAGATACGCAGTATTTT. Amino acids: CASSPFGTDTQYF.

The chain joins TRBV6-2 or TRBV6-3 to TRBJ2-7, with TRBD1 matching 10 bases. Germline loops: CDR1 MNHEY, CDR2 SVGEGT. The CDR3 contains 15 residues. After removal of 2 bases from V and 4 bases from J, the junction contained 5 bases not matched to a gene. This CDR3 is CASSYHPGQGYEQYF. The CDR3 region has the DNA TGTGCCAGCAGTTACCATCCGGGACAGGGGTACGAGCAGTACTTC.

This clonotype was picked up one time. The chain is built from TRBV30 and TRBJ2-7; D ambiguous. CDR3 length equals 14 residues. Trimming took off 4 bases at V and 2 bases at J, with 15 bases between the two ends. Per germline, CDR1 GTSNPN and CDR2 SVGIG (reference sequence). The DNA for the CDR3 is TGTGCCTGGAATCCCACCGGCGGAACCTACGAGCAGTACTTC. It translates to CAWNPTGGTYEQYF.